The 26 T cell receptor beta chains given below trace back to one sample, sequenced in a study of T cell repertoires in cytomegalovirus infection. MiXCR, run by TCRdb on the reads, gives a single entry per CDR3 protein. This table holds tens of thousands of distinct CDR3 sequences, approximately 45% found once. What these receptors recognize is not known. The starting material was CD8+ T cells from cultured PBMCs, obtained from culture after CMV antigen stimulation. These receptors were obtained from a human donor in good health (CMV status not recorded). Some clones in this sample may be carry-over from other donors' samples.

This clonotype has just a few counts. The chain has TRBV7-9 and TRBJ1-1, with 9 bases matching TRBD1. Germline CDR1 is SEHNR and CDR2 is FQNEAQ (reference sequence). This CDR3 is 17 amino acids long. V lost 0 bases to trimming and J lost 5 bases; unmatched junction nucleotides: 10. The CDR3, as DNA: TGTGCCAGCAGCTTAGCGGGGTTACAGGGGGCTCTTACTGAAGCTTTCTTT. Translation gives CASSLAGLQGALTEAFF.

This clonotype was observed a handful of times. The chain uses TRBV11-2 and TRBJ2-3; D not certain. The V gene lost 5 bases and the J gene lost 3 bases, with 18 bases spanning the gap. CDR1 is SGHAT and CDR2 is FQNNGV in the germline V gene. This CDR3 spans 16 amino acids. CDR3 amino acids: CASSPIKSPKTDTQYF. CDR3 nucleotide sequence: TGTGCCAGCAGCCCCATTAAGTCTCCTAAGACAGATACGCAGTATTTT.

This clonotype was observed a few times. The chain uses TRBV7-9 and TRBJ2-3, with a weak D call TRBD1 (6 bases). The CDR3 covers 14 residues. CDR1 and CDR2 (germline): SEHNR, FQNEAQ (reference sequence). The V and J ends lost 5 bases and 2 bases respectively, with 11 bases between them. Written as DNA, the CDR3 is TGTGCCAGCAGCCCTCACAGGGACACAGATACGCAGTATTTT. It codes for CASSPHRDTDTQYF. Complete variable domain (other parts from reference TRBV7-9 and TRBJ2-3): DTGVSQNPRHKITKRGQNVTFRCDPISEHNRLYWYRQTLGQGPEFLTYFQNEAQLEKSRLLSDRFSAERPKGSFSTLEIQRTEQGDSAMYLCASSPHRDTDTQYFGPGTRLTVL.

The chain combines TRBV7-9 with TRBJ1-2, with TRBD1 matching over 9 bases. V shed 5 bases and J 6 bases; nucleotides not matched to a gene: 16. From germline, CDR1 is SEHNR and CDR2 FQNEAQ (reference sequence). The CDR3 contains 17 residues. CDR3 coding DNA: TGTGCCAGCAGCAGCCCCATTAACAGGGGGCGCAGGGATGGCTACACCTTC. Its protein is CASSSPINRGRRDGYTF.

The rearrangement joins TRBV7-2 to TRBJ2-3; D may be TRBD1 or TRBD2 (5 bases each). The ends were cut back, 8 bases at V and 4 bases at J, with 16 bases in the middle. Germline V gene lookup returns CDR1 SGHTA and CDR2 FQGNSA. This CDR3 is 14 amino acids long. The CDR3 protein is CASLAGTWADTQYF. CDR3 DNA: TGTGCCAGCCTCGCCGGGACGTGGGCAGATACGCAGTATTTT.

This clonotype was picked up a small number of times. The rearrangement joins TRBV25-1 to TRBJ1-2, with D perhaps matching TRBD1 (5 bases). The CDR3 covers 14 residues. Germline V gene lookup returns CDR1 MGHDK and CDR2 SYGVNS. Deletions cut 4 bases from V and 7 bases from J, with 16 bases between. The CDR3 loop reads CASSVPGVLSGYTF. The CDR3, as DNA: TGTGCCAGCAGTGTTCCGGGGGTCCTCTCTGGCTACACCTTC.

This sequence joins TRBV6-1 and TRBJ2-1; possibly TRBD2 for D (5 bases). V was pared by 4 bases and J by 4 bases, with 17 bases between. Germline CDR1 and CDR2: MNHNS and SASEGT. The CDR3 sequence is 16 residues long. The CDR3 DNA reads TGTGCCAGCAGTGTAGCGCGGGCCTACTCTTACAATGAGCAGTTCTTC. As protein: CASSVARAYSYNEQFF.

V gene TRBV6-1 combines with J gene TRBJ2-2; D not certain. The CDR3 is made up of 11 amino acids. Germline CDR1 is MNHNS and CDR2 is SASEGT. V was cut by 10 bases and J by 1 base, with 4 bases left in between. The CDR3 DNA reads as TGTGCCATCGAGAACACCGGGGAGCTGTTTTTT. Its protein product is CAIENTGELFF.

V is TRBV7-9 and J is TRBJ1-1; no definite D call. With 5 bases removed from V and 4 bases from J, the gap between germline ends came to 5 bases. This CDR3 spans 11 amino acids. From germline, CDR1 is SEHNR and CDR2 FQNEAQ (reference sequence). CDR3 DNA: TGTGCCAGCAGCGGCAGCACTGAAGCTTTCTTT. Protein: CASSGSTEAFF. Filled out from reference TRBV7-9 and TRBJ1-1, the complete variable domain reads DTGVSQNPRHKITKRGQNVTFRCDPISEHNRLYWYRQTLGQGPEFLTYFQNEAQLEKSRLLSDRFSAERPKGSFSTLEIQRTEQGDSAMYLCASSGSTEAFFGQGTRLTVV.

The rearrangement links TRBV7-9 to TRBJ2-3; possibly TRBD1 for D (7 bases). V lost 7 bases, J lost 5 bases, and 19 bases lay in between. Germline V gene sequence: CDR1 SEHNR, CDR2 FQNEAQ (reference sequence). The CDR3 contains 15 residues. CDR3 DNA sequence: TGTGCCAGCACCCCGACAGCCCAGGGGGGAGATACGCAGTATTTT. Amino acids: CASTPTAQGGDTQYF.

V gene TRBV9 combines with J gene TRBJ2-5, with D unresolved. V gave up 6 bases and J gave up 4 bases, with 19 bases separating them. From germline, CDR1 is SGDLS and CDR2 YYNGEE. This CDR3 contains 15 residues. CDR3 in amino acids: CASTLGGSDGETQYF. The CDR3, as DNA: TGTGCCAGCACCCTGGGTGGCTCAGACGGAGAGACCCAGTACTTC.

The J gene is TRBJ1-5, the V gene TRBV7-9, with 9 bases identical to TRBD1. Trimming took 7 bases from V and 7 from J; bases not matched to a gene: 5. The CDR3 covers 13 residues. CDR1 and CDR2 from the germline V gene are SEHNR and FQNEAQ (reference sequence). CDR3 sequence (DNA): TGTGCCAGCACCCGGACAGGGGACCAGCCCCAGCATTTT. Translating it yields CASTRTGDQPQHF.

The chain uses TRBV7-4 and TRBJ2-1; D not resolved. The length of the CDR3 is 19 residues. The V end was cut by 3 bases, the J end by 1 base, with 22 bases between. Germline CDR1 reads SGHVT; CDR2 reads SQSDAQ. The CDR3 coding sequence is TGTGCCAGCAGCTTTCGTGGTGACCGGCCGGTGATTTCCTACAATGAGCAGTTCTTC. Protein sequence: CASSFRGDRPVISYNEQFF. Filled out from reference TRBV7-4 and TRBJ2-1, the complete variable domain reads GAGVSQSPRYKVAKRGRDVALRCDSISGHVTLYWYRQTLGQGSEVLTYSQSDAQRDKSGRPSGRFSAERPERSVSTLKIQRTEQGDSAVYLCASSFRGDRPVISYNEQFFGPGTRLTVL.

This clonotype was detected a few times. This rearrangement joins TRBV7-8 to TRBJ2-1; 7 positions agree with TRBD2. The CDR3 length is 13 residues. The V segment lost 4 bases and the J segment 6 bases; nucleotides outside the gene matches: 3. Germline V gene lookup returns CDR1 SGHVS and CDR2 FQNEAQ. CDR3 sequence reads: CASSWDYSNEQFF. CDR3 sequence (DNA): TGTGCCAGCAGCTGGGACTACTCCAATGAGCAGTTCTTC.

This clonotype has more than one count but fewer than ten. This chain uses TRBV7-6 with TRBJ2-5, with a tentative D call TRBD2 (6 bases). Germline CDR1 reads SGHVS; CDR2 reads FNYEAQ. There are 14 residues in the CDR3. Deletions cut 3 bases from V and 5 bases from J, with 13 bases between. The chain's CDR3 is CASSLERGGETQYF. CDR3 in DNA: TGTGCCAGCAGCTTGGAGCGCGGAGGGGAGACCCAGTACTTC.

Comments on this clonotype: A much more abundant neighbour one base away suggests this may be a read error. This sequence joins TRBV12-3 or TRBV12-4 and TRBJ2-3; D is unclear. The CDR3 totals 14 residues. V dropped 5 bases and J dropped 7 bases, with 16 bases sitting between them. The CDR3 protein is CASSPRSLGYTQYF. The CDR3 DNA follows: TGTGCCAGCAGTCCTCGCTCGCTGGGGTATACGCAGTATTTT.

This chain links TRBV19 with TRBJ2-2; the D gene is possibly TRBD2 (5 bases). The germline gives CDR1 LNHDA, CDR2 SQIVND (reference sequence). The CDR3 consists of 16 residues. Trimming removed 3 bases from V and 5 bases from J, with 16 bases in between. The CDR3 nucleotides are TGTGCCAGTAGTATCCCCCCCCGGGGAAGTACCGGGGAGCTGTTTTTT. This sequence encodes CASSIPPRGSTGELFF.

The V gene is TRBV6-6, the J gene TRBJ1-1, with 7 bases lining up with TRBD1. V was pared by 0 bases and J by 4 bases, with 8 bases of the junction left unmatched. The CDR3 loop spans 16 amino acids. CDR1 MNHNY and CDR2 SVGAGI come from the germline V gene (reference sequence). The chain's CDR3 is CASSYSTGRVITEAFF. The CDR3 region has the DNA TGTGCCAGCAGTTACTCGACAGGGAGGGTGATCACTGAAGCTTTCTTT.

The chain has TRBV12-3 or TRBV12-4 and TRBJ1-3; D remains unclear. The CDR3 consists of 13 residues. V was clipped by 2 bases and J by 5 bases, with 7 bases between them. CDR3 amino acids: CASSLRARNTIYF. CDR3 coding DNA: TGTGCCAGCAGTTTACGGGCCAGAAACACCATATATTTT.

This chain uses TRBV7-8 with TRBJ2-1; D might be TRBD2 (6 bases). The CDR3 runs 15 residues. The germline V and J ends were trimmed by 5 bases and 7 bases, with 18 bases remaining between them. Germline V gene data show CDR1 as SGHVS and CDR2 as FQNEAQ. The CDR3 protein is CASSQNLVAGNEQFF. For the CDR3, the DNA is TGTGCCAGCAGCCAAAATCTTGTCGCGGGGAATGAGCAGTTCTTC. Full variable domain (remainder filled in from reference TRBV7-8 and TRBJ2-1): GAGVSQSPRYKVAKRGQDVALRCDPISGHVSLFWYQQALGQGPEFLTYFQNEAQLDKSGLPSDRFFAERPEGSVSTLKIQRTQQEDSAVYLCASSQNLVAGNEQFFGPGTRLTVL.

This chain joins TRBV23-1 and TRBJ2-7; possibly TRBD1 or TRBD2 for D (5 bases each). TRBV23-1 counts as an open reading frame of uncertain function. This CDR3 comprises 15 residues. Trimming took off 2 bases at V and 1 base at J, with 12 bases between the two ends. CDR3 sequence reads: CASSQDSGLSYEQYF. The CDR3 bases are TGCGCCAGCAGTCAAGACAGCGGCCTTTCCTACGAGCAGTACTTC.

The V and J genes are TRBV7-6 and TRBJ2-1; 10 positions match TRBD2. CDR3 length: 14 amino acids. The germline CDR1 and CDR2 sequences are SGHVS and FNYEAQ. V shed 3 bases and J 6 bases; nucleotides not matched to a gene: 2. The CDR3 reads CASSLSGGANEQFF. CDR3 DNA sequence: TGTGCCAGCAGCTTGAGCGGGGGGGCCAATGAGCAGTTCTTC. Full variable domain (missing parts from reference TRBV7-6 and TRBJ2-1): GAGVSQSPRYKVTKRGQDVALRCDPISGHVSLYWYRQALGQGPEFLTYFNYEAQQDKSGLPNDRFSAERPEGSISTLTIQRTEQRDSAMYRCASSLSGGANEQFFGPGTRLTVL.

The V call is TRBV11-2, the J call TRBJ2-5, with D tentatively TRBD1 (8 bases). This CDR3 has 15 residues. Trimming removed 5 bases at V and 2 bases at J, with 15 bases between. Germline values: CDR1 SGHAT, CDR2 FQNNGV. The CDR3 sequence is CASSEQGGVQETQYF. The CDR3, as DNA: TGTGCCAGCAGCGAACAGGGGGGGGTGCAAGAGACCCAGTACTTC.

The CDR3 protein is CASSRQFYYEQYF. CDR3 DNA sequence: TGCGCCAGCAGCCGACAGTTCTATTACGAGCAGTACTTC. J is TRBJ2-7 and V is TRBV4-1; D is possibly TRBD1 (5 bases). Looked up from germline, CDR1 is MGHRA and CDR2 is YSYEKL. Trimming removed 4 bases from V and 4 bases from J, with 11 bases in between. There are 13 residues in the CDR3.

This chain joins TRBV3-1 and TRBJ2-7, with 8 bases fitting TRBD1. Trimming removed 4 bases from V and 5 bases from J; junction bases left unmatched: 4. Germline V gene sequence: CDR1 LGHDT, CDR2 YNNKEL (reference sequence). CDR3 length: 13 amino acids. CDR3 residues: CASSLDREDEQYF. DNA for the CDR3: TGTGCCAGCAGCCTGGACAGGGAAGACGAGCAGTACTTC.

The chain uses TRBV20-1 and TRBJ2-7; 9 positions agree with TRBD1. V trimming: 6 bases; J trimming: 6 bases; junction bases outside the gene matches: 12. Germline CDR1 DFQATT, CDR2 SNEGSKA (reference sequence). The length of the CDR3 is 14 residues. The DNA for the CDR3 is TGCAGTGCAGAAGGCCGGGACAGGGCTTTCGAGCAGTACTTC. This codes for CSAEGRDRAFEQYF.